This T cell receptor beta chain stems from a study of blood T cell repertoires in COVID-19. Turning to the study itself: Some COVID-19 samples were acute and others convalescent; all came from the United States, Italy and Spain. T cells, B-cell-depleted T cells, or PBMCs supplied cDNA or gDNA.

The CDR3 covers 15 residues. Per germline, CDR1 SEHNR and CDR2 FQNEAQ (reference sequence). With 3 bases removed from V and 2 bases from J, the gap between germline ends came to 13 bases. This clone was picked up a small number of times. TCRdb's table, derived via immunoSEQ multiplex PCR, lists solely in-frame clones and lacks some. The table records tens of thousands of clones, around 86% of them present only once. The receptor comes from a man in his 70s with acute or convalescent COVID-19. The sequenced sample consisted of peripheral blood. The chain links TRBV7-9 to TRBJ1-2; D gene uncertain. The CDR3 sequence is CASSFNPGSNYGYTF. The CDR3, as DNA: TGTGCCAGCAGCTTCAATCCGGGATCCAACTATGGCTACACCTTC.